The rows below give T cell receptor beta chains drawn from one sample of a study of response to subunit inactivated influenza vaccine. Using its own MiXCR run on the RT-PCR reads, TCRdb lists one record per CDR3 protein. The sample has roughly 700,000 distinct CDR3 sequences; over 11% are singletons. This sample comprised PBMCs from blood, obtained less than 15 days before vaccination. The receptor source for this set is a man aged 45-65 years who received an inactivated influenza vaccine. Each CDR3 is given with its conserved first and last residue. Fields, in order: clone size, J gene, D gene, V gene, CDR3 length, CDR3 DNA, CDR3 protein. The D gene is left open where the match is weak. Clone size is shown for a subset of rows, as once, few, many or a class of expanded clone.

clone size: .
J gene: TRBJ2-2
D gene: TRBD1
V gene: TRBV29-1
CDR3 length: 12
CDR3 DNA: TGCAGCGTCCGGACAGGGGGCGGGGAGCTGTTTTTT
CDR3 protein: CSVRTGGGELFF

clone size: few
J gene: TRBJ1-3
D gene: .
V gene: TRBV5-1
CDR3 length: 14
CDR3 DNA: TGCGCCAGCAGTTCTGGGACTACTGGAAACACCATATATTTT
CDR3 protein: CASSSGTTGNTIYF

clone size: few
J gene: TRBJ2-1
D gene: .
V gene: TRBV12-3/TRBV12-4
CDR3 length: 12
CDR3 DNA: TGTGCCAGCAGTCCCCATGGGAATGAGCAGTTCTTC
CDR3 protein: CASSPHGNEQFF

clone size: once
J gene: TRBJ2-3
D gene: .
V gene: TRBV5-1
CDR3 length: 14
CDR3 DNA: TGCGCCAGCAGGCCAGGAACACGCACAGATACGCAGTATTTT
CDR3 protein: CASRPGTRTDTQYF

clone size: many
J gene: TRBJ2-7
D gene: TRBD1
V gene: TRBV5-1
CDR3 length: 13
CDR3 DNA: TGTGCCAGCAGTACGACAGGGTCATACGAGCAGTACTTC
CDR3 protein: CASSTTGSYEQYF

clone size: .
J gene: TRBJ2-7
D gene: .
V gene: TRBV7-2
CDR3 length: 15
CDR3 DNA: TGTGCCAGCAGCTTAGTCGTAGCGCCGGCCTACGAGCAGTACTTC
CDR3 protein: CASSLVVAPAYEQYF

clone size: .
J gene: TRBJ2-7
D gene: TRBD2
V gene: TRBV7-8
CDR3 length: 15
CDR3 DNA: TGTGCCAGCAGCTTAGGTAGCGGGAGCCCCTACGAGCAGTACTTC
CDR3 protein: CASSLGSGSPYEQYF

clone size: .
J gene: TRBJ2-1
D gene: TRBD2
V gene: TRBV6-2/TRBV6-3
CDR3 length: 16
CDR3 DNA: TGTGCCAGCAGCCGATCCAGCGGGAGGCTAGGCAATGAGCAGTTCTTC
CDR3 protein: CASSRSSGRLGNEQFF

clone size: few
J gene: TRBJ2-7
D gene: TRBD2
V gene: TRBV20-1
CDR3 length: 15
CDR3 DNA: TGCAGTGGGGGAGCGGGGGGCCTTTCTTCCTACGAGCAGTACTTC
CDR3 protein: CSGGAGGLSSYEQYF

clone size: .
J gene: TRBJ1-5
D gene: .
V gene: TRBV27
CDR3 length: 15
CDR3 DNA: TGTGCCAGCAGACTTGCAGGGGCGAGCAATCAGCCCCAGCATTTT
CDR3 protein: CASRLAGASNQPQHF

clone size: few
J gene: TRBJ1-2
D gene: .
V gene: TRBV12-3/TRBV12-4
CDR3 length: 14
CDR3 DNA: TGTGCCAGCAGTTTAGCAGGGTGGGGCTATGGCTACACCTTC
CDR3 protein: CASSLAGWGYGYTF

clone size: .
J gene: TRBJ2-1
D gene: .
V gene: TRBV28
CDR3 length: 15
CDR3 DNA: TGTGCCAGCAGGGAACAGGGTATCACCTACAATGAGCAGTTCTTC
CDR3 protein: CASREQGITYNEQFF

clone size: few
J gene: TRBJ1-5
D gene: TRBD1
V gene: TRBV5-1
CDR3 length: 15
CDR3 DNA: TGCGCCAGCAGCCCGGACAGGGGCCCTAATCAGCCCCAGCATTTT
CDR3 protein: CASSPDRGPNQPQHF

clone size: .
J gene: TRBJ2-1
D gene: .
V gene: TRBV27
CDR3 length: 14
CDR3 DNA: TGTGCCAGCAGTTTAGCGAACCCCTACAATGAGCAGTTCTTC
CDR3 protein: CASSLANPYNEQFF

clone size: .
J gene: TRBJ2-5
D gene: .
V gene: TRBV3-1
CDR3 length: 12
CDR3 DNA: TGTGCCAGCAGCAGAGAAACGGAGACCCAGTACTTC
CDR3 protein: CASSRETETQYF

clone size: .
J gene: TRBJ1-2
D gene: TRBD1
V gene: TRBV10-3
CDR3 length: 13
CDR3 DNA: TGTGCCATCAGGGACAGGGAAGGTTATGGCTACACCTTC
CDR3 protein: CAIRDREGYGYTF

clone size: many
J gene: TRBJ2-3
D gene: TRBD2
V gene: TRBV20-1
CDR3 length: 14
CDR3 DNA: TGCAGTGCCCGACCAGGGAGGGGCACAGATACGCAGTATTTT
CDR3 protein: CSARPGRGTDTQYF

clone size: .
J gene: TRBJ1-5
D gene: .
V gene: TRBV7-2
CDR3 length: 14
CDR3 DNA: TGTGCCAGCAGCTTAGTGGGGGACAATCAGCCCCAGCATTTT
CDR3 protein: CASSLVGDNQPQHF

clone size: .
J gene: TRBJ2-5
D gene: .
V gene: TRBV24-1
CDR3 length: 14
CDR3 DNA: TGTGCCACCAGTGGTTGGGGACTGGAAGAGACCCAGTACTTC
CDR3 protein: CATSGWGLEETQYF

clone size: .
J gene: TRBJ2-1
D gene: TRBD2
V gene: TRBV18
CDR3 length: 14
CDR3 DNA: TGTGCCAGCTCGTCTATTAGCGGGAAGAATGAGCAGTTCTTC
CDR3 protein: CASSSISGKNEQFF

clone size: .
J gene: TRBJ2-3
D gene: .
V gene: TRBV7-2
CDR3 length: 15
CDR3 DNA: TGTGCCAGCAGCTCGATGGGGGTCAGCACAGATACGCAGTATTTT
CDR3 protein: CASSSMGVSTDTQYF

clone size: .
J gene: TRBJ2-7
D gene: .
V gene: TRBV28
CDR3 length: 18
CDR3 DNA: TGTGCCAGCAGCCCAACGCCATGGGGGACCACCATCTCCTACGAGCAGTACTTC
CDR3 protein: CASSPTPWGTTISYEQYF

clone size: many
J gene: TRBJ2-1
D gene: TRBD1
V gene: TRBV10-3
CDR3 length: 14
CDR3 DNA: TGTGCCATCAGGGGGACAGGGTTGGGCAATGAGCAGTTCTTC
CDR3 protein: CAIRGTGLGNEQFF

clone size: .
J gene: TRBJ2-7
D gene: TRBD2
V gene: TRBV20-1
CDR3 length: 17
CDR3 DNA: TGCAGTGCTTACCGGACTAGCGGGGGGGATAACTCCTACGAGCAGTACTTC
CDR3 protein: CSAYRTSGGDNSYEQYF

clone size: many
J gene: TRBJ2-3
D gene: .
V gene: TRBV28
CDR3 length: 12
CDR3 DNA: TGTGCCAGCAGTTTATTTGGGGATACGCAGTATTTT
CDR3 protein: CASSLFGDTQYF

clone size: few
J gene: TRBJ2-1
D gene: TRBD1
V gene: TRBV15
CDR3 length: 18
CDR3 DNA: TGTGCCACCAGCAGAGATGGGACAGGGGGCGCGGGGTTAAATGAGCAGTTCTTC
CDR3 protein: CATSRDGTGGAGLNEQFF

clone size: .
J gene: TRBJ2-1
D gene: .
V gene: TRBV9
CDR3 length: 15
CDR3 DNA: TGTGCCAGCAGCGTAGTCGCAGGGCGGGTCAATGAGCAGTTCTTC
CDR3 protein: CASSVVAGRVNEQFF

clone size: few
J gene: TRBJ2-2
D gene: .
V gene: TRBV9
CDR3 length: 13
CDR3 DNA: TGTGCCAGCAGCCCCCCCCTCTCCGGGGAGCTGTTTTTT
CDR3 protein: CASSPPLSGELFF

clone size: many
J gene: TRBJ2-2
D gene: TRBD1
V gene: TRBV7-8
CDR3 length: 16
CDR3 DNA: TGTGCCAGCAGCCCAAGGACAGGATCAAACACCGGGGAGCTGTTTTTT
CDR3 protein: CASSPRTGSNTGELFF